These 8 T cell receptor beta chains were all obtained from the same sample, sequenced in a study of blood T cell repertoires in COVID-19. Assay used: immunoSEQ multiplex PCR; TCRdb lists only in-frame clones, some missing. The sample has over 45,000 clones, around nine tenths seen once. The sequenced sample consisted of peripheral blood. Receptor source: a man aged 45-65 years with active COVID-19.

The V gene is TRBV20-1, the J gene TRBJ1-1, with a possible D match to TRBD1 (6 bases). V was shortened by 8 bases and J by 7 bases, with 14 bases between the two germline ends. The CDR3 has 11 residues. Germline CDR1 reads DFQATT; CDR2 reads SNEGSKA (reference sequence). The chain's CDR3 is CSWNRELEAFF. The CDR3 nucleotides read TGCAGTTGGAACAGGGAACTTGAAGCTTTCTTT.

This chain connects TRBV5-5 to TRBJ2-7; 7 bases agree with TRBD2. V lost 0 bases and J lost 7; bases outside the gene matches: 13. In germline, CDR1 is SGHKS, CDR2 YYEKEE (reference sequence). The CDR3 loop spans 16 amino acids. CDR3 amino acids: CASSLAAHTNGGEQYF. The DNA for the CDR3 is TGTGCCAGCAGCTTGGCCGCCCACACTAACGGGGGGGAGCAGTACTTC.

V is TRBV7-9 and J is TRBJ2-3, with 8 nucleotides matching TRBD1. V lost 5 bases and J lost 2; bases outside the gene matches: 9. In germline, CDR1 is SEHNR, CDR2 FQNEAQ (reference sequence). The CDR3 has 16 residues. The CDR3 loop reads CASSPRGPLTTDTQYF. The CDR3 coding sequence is TGTGCCAGCAGCCCCAGGGGGCCGTTGACCACAGATACGCAGTATTTT.

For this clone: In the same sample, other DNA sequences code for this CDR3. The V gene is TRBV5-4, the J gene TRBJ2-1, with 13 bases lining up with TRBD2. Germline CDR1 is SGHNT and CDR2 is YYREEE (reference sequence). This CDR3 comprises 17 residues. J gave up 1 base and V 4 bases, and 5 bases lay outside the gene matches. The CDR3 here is CASSAGLAGVSYNEQFF. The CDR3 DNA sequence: TGTGCCAGCAGCGCCGGACTAGCGGGGGTTTCCTACAATGAGCAGTTCTTC.

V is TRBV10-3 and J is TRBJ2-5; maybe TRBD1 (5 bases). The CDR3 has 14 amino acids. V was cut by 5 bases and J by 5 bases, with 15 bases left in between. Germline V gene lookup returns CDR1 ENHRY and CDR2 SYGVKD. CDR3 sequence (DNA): TGTGCCATCAGTCCCAGGGTGGAAGGGGAGACCCAGTACTTC. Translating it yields CAISPRVEGETQYF.

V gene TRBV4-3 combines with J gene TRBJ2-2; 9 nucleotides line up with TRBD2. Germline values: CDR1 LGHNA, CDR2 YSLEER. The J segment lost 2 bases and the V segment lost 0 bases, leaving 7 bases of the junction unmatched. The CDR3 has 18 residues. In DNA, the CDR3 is TGCGCCAGCAGCCAAGAGGCGGGGGGGCCCATCAACACCGGGGAGCTGTTTTTT. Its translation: CASSQEAGGPINTGELFF.

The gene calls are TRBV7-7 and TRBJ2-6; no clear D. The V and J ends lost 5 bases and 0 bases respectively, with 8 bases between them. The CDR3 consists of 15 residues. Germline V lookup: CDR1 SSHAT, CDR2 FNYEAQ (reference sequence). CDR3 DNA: TGTGCCAGCAGCCCATACAGCTCTGGGGCCAACGTCCTGACTTTC. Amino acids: CASSPYSSGANVLTF. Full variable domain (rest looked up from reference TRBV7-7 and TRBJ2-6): GAGVSQSPRYKVTKRGQDVTLRCDPISSHATLYWYQQALGQGPEFLTYFNYEAQPDKSGLPSDRFSAERPEGSISTLTIQRTEQRDSAMYRCASSPYSSGANVLTFGAGSRLTVL.

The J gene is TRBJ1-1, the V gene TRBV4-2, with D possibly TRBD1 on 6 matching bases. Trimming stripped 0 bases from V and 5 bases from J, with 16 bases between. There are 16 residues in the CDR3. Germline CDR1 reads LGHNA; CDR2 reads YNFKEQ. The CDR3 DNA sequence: TGTGCCAGCAGCCAAGAGGTTAACGGGAGGGGGACTGAAGCTTTCTTT. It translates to CASSQEVNGRGTEAFF.